The sequence of this T cell receptor beta chain was determined in a study of CD8+ T cells in alopecia areata. The CDR3 has 17 amino acids. The germline V gene has CDR1 MNHEY and CDR2 SMNVEV (reference sequence). The V segment lost 5 bases and the J segment 5 bases; nucleotides outside the gene matches: 10. General study points: An increase in clonality over normal scalp was evident in lesional scalp, especially alopecia totalis/universalis.

cDNA serving as the sequencing template came from extracted, reverse transcribed RNA. Assay used: immunoSEQ multiplex PCR; TCRdb lists only in-frame clones, some missing. Here the sample spans some 120,000 clones, around 60% being singletons. In regard to this clone: Its specificity is not known.

Treatment meaning: oral pan-JAK inhibitor, 5-10 mg twice daily. The rearrangement uses TRBV27 and TRBJ2-7; 15 nucleotides line up with TRBD2. The material was CD4+ T cells sorted from blood, obtained at week 4, from a patient treated with tofacitinib. This TCR was recovered from a human donor with alopecia areata. CDR3 sequence (DNA): TGTGCCAGCAGTCGGGCGGGACTAGCGGGGGGCGAGAACGAGCAGTACTTC. Translated: CASSRAGLAGGENEQYF.